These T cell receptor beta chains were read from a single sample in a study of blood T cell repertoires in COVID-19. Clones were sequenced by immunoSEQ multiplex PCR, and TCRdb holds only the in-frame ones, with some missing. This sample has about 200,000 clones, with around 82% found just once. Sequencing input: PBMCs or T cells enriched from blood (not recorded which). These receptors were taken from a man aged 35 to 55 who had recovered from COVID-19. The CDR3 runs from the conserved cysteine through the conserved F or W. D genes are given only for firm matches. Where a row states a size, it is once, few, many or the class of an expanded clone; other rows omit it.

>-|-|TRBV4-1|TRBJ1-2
CASSQEGIGGTF
TGCGCCAGCAGCCAAGAAGGCATCGGCGGCACCTTC
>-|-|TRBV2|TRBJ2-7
CASNIQVISYEQYF
TGTGCCAGCAATATACAGGTTATCTCCTACGAGCAGTACTTC
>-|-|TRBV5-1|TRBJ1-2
CASSLAGGRVYGYTF
TGCGCCAGCAGCTTGGCGGGGGGCAGGGTCTATGGCTACACCTTC
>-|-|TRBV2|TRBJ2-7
CASSAEEGTENYEQYF
TGTGCCAGCAGCGCCGAGGAGGGGACAGAGAACTACGAGCAGTACTTC
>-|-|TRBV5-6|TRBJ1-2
CASSLVAGPNYGYTF
TGTGCCAGCAGCTTGGTGGCAGGGCCTAACTATGGCTACACCTTC
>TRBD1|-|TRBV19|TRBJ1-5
CASGGDSRYSNQPQHF
TGTGCCAGTGGAGGGGACAGCCGATATAGCAATCAGCCCCAGCATTTT
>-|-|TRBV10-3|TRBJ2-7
CAISDRGDYEQYF
TGTGCCATCAGTGACAGGGGCGACTACGAGCAGTACTTC
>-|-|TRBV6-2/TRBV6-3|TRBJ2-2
CASSYLEEAGELFF
TGTGCCAGCAGTTACCTAGAGGAAGCCGGGGAGCTGTTTTTT
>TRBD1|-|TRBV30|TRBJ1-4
CAWSLRTGRREKLFF
TGTGCCTGGAGTCTCCGGACAGGACGACGGGAAAAACTGTTTTTT
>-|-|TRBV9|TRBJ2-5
CASSVDPQETQYF
TGTGCCAGCAGCGTAGATCCGCAAGAGACCCAGTACTTC
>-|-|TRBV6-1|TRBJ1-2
CASSEAGGGPKAYYGYTF
TGTGCCAGCAGTGAAGCTGGGGGCGGGCCAAAGGCTTACTATGGCTACACCTTC
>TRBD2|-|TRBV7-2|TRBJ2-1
CASSLAGSGGPSYNEQFF
TGTGCCAGCAGCTTAGCCGGAAGCGGGGGACCCTCCTACAATGAGCAGTTCTTC
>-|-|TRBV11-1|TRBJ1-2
CASSSSPGRANYGYTF
TGTGCCAGCAGCTCCAGCCCGGGGAGGGCTAACTATGGCTACACCTTC
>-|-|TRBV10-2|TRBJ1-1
CASSDIGVSNTEAFF
TGCGCCAGCAGTGATATAGGGGTCTCGAACACTGAAGCTTTCTTT
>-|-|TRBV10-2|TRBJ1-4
CASSRAGNPNEKLFF
TGCGCCAGCAGCCGAGCCGGGAATCCTAATGAAAAACTGTTTTTT
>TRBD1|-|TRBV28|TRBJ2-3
CASSSGQGLADTQYF
TGTGCCAGCAGTTCTGGACAGGGGTTGGCAGATACGCAGTATTTT
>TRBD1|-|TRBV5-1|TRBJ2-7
CASKVEGQGVPYEQYF
TGCGCCAGCAAGGTGGAGGGACAGGGGGTCCCCTACGAGCAGTACTTC
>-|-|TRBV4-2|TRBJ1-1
CASSQGGDGSTEAFF
TGTGCCAGCAGCCAAGGCGGGGATGGAAGCACTGAAGCTTTCTTT
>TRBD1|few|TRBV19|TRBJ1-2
CASMAYRGPFNYGYTF
TGTGCCAGTATGGCTTACAGGGGGCCTTTTAACTATGGCTACACCTTC
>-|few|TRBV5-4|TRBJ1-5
CASSPGTPGGNQPQHF
TGTGCCAGCAGCCCAGGGACACCTGGGGGCAATCAGCCCCAGCATTTT
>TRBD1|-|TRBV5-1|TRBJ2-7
CASSLELGTGHYEQYF
TGCGCCAGCAGCTTGGAATTGGGGACAGGACACTACGAGCAGTACTTC
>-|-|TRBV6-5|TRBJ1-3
CASSVRGLSGNTIYF
TGTGCCAGCAGCGTGAGGGGACTCTCTGGAAACACCATATATTTT
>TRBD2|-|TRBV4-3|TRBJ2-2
CASSQDGGGRTGELFF
TGCGCCAGCAGCCAGGATGGCGGGGGGCGCACCGGGGAGCTGTTTTTT
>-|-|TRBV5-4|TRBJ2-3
CASSLTMVGDTQYF
TGTGCCAGCAGCTTGACTATGGTAGGAGATACGCAGTATTTT
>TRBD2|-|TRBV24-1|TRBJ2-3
CATRAQRGPTSTDTQYF
TGTGCCACCAGGGCCCAGCGGGGACCTACTAGCACAGATACGCAGTATTTT
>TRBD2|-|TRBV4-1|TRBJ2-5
CASSQVTSGDQETQYF
TGCGCCAGCAGCCAAGTGACTAGCGGGGACCAAGAGACCCAGTACTTC
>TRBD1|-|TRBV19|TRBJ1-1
CASSRTGQNTEAFF
TGTGCCAGTAGCAGGACAGGCCAGAACACTGAAGCTTTCTTT
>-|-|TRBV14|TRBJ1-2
CASSQQVRGTSEGYTF
TGTGCCAGCAGCCAACAAGTCCGTGGGACTTCGGAGGGCTACACCTTC
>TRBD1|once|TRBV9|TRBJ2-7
CASSPGQGAIYEQYF
TGTGCCAGCAGCCCAGGACAGGGGGCTATCTACGAGCAGTACTTC
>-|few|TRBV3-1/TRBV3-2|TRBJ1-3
CASTQQGHNTIYF
TGTGCCAGCACCCAACAGGGACACAACACCATATATTTT
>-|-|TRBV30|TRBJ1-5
CAWSGGVKWPQHF
TGTGCCTGGAGCGGCGGGGTGAAGTGGCCCCAGCATTTT
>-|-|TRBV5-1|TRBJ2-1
CASSLGGSEQFF
TGCGCCAGCAGCTTGGGAGGGTCAGAGCAGTTCTTC
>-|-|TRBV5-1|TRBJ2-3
CASSRTGLFTDTQYF
TGCGCCAGCAGCAGAACAGGGCTATTCACAGATACGCAGTATTTT
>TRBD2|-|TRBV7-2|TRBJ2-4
CASSPTKAGPIQYF
TGTGCCAGCAGCCCCACCAAAGCGGGGCCCATTCAGTACTTC
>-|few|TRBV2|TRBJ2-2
CASSRDTSNTGELFF
TGTGCCAGCAGTCGGGACACTTCGAACACCGGGGAGCTGTTTTTT
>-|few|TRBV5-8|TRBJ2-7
CASSLGPRAQRRYEQYF
TGTGCCAGCAGCTTGGGTCCCCGCGCACAGCGGCGCTACGAGCAGTACTTC
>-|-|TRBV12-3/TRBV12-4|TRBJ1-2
CASSLGLYGYTF
TGTGCCAGCAGTCTAGGACTCTATGGCTACACCTTC
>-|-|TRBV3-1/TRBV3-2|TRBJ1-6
CASSQDPGGSSPLHF
TGTGCCAGCAGCCAAGACCCGGGGGGAAGTTCACCCCTCCACTTT
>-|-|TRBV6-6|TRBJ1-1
CASRKGGSGTEAFF
TGTGCCAGCAGGAAGGGAGGATCTGGCACTGAAGCTTTCTTT
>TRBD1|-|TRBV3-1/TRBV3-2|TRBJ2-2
CASSHLIKGARDTGELFF
TGTGCCAGCAGCCATCTAATAAAGGGGGCCCGTGACACCGGGGAGCTGTTTTTT
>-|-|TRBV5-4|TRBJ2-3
CASSRSVSRGTDTQYF
TGTGCCAGCAGCCGGTCGGTATCCCGAGGCACAGATACGCAGTATTTT
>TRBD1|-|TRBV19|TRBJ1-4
CASRTGWKLFF
TGTGCCAGTCGGACAGGGTGGAAACTGTTTTTT
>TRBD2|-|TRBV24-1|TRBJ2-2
CAAGTSGNWGELFF
TGTGCCGCAGGGACTAGCGGTAACTGGGGGGAGCTGTTTTTT
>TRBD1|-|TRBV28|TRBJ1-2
CASRTQGQSGYTF
TGTGCCAGCAGAACACAGGGACAGAGTGGCTACACCTTC
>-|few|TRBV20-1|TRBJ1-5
CSASDPNQPQHF
TGCAGTGCTAGTGACCCTAACCAGCCCCAGCATTTT
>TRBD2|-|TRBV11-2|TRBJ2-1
CASSSDLLRGGRNEQFF
TGTGCCAGCAGCTCTGACCTTTTGCGGGGGGGCCGCAATGAGCAGTTCTTC
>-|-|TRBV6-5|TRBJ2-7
CASAGGVAYEQYF
TGTGCCAGCGCGGGTGGCGTTGCCTACGAGCAGTACTTC
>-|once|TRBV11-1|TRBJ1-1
CASSALNRNTEAFF
TGTGCCAGCAGCGCCTTGAACAGAAACACTGAAGCTTTCTTT